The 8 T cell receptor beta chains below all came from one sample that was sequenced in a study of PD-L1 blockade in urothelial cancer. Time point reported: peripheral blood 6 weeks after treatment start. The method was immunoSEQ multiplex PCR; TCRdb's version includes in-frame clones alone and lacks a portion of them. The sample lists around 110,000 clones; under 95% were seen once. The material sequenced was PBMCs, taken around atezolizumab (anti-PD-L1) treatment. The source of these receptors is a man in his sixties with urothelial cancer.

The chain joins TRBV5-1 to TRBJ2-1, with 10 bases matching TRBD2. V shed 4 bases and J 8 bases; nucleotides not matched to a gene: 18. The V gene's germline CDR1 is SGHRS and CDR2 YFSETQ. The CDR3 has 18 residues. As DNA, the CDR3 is TGCGCCAGCAGCCCGAATGGATGGAGCGGGGGGGTAGGGGATGAGCAGTTCTTC. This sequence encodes CASSPNGWSGGVGDEQFF.

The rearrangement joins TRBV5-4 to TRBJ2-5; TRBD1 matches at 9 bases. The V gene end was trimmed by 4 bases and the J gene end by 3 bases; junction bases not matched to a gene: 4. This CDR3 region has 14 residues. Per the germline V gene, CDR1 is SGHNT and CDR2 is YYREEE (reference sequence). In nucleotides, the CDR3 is TGTGCCAGCAGCCAGACAGGGGGTGAAGAGACCCAGTACTTC. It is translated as CASSQTGGEETQYF.

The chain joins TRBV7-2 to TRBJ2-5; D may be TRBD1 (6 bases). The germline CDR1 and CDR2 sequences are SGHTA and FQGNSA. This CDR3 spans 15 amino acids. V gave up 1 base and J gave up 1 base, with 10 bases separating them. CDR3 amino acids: CASSLVSRGQETQYF. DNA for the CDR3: TGTGCCAGCAGCTTAGTAAGCAGGGGCCAAGAGACCCAGTACTTC.

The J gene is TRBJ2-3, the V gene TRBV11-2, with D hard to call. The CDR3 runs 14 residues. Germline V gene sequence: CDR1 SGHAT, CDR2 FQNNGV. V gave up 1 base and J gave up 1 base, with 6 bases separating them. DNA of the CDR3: TGTGCCAGCAGCTTAGGTCAGGGCACAGATACGCAGTATTTT. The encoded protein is CASSLGQGTDTQYF.

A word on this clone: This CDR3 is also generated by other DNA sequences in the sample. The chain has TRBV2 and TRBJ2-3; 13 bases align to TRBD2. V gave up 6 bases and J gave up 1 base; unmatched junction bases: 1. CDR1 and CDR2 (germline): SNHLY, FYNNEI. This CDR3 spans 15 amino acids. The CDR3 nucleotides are TGTGCCAGCAGAGGACTAGCGGGGGGCACAGATACGCAGTATTTT. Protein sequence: CASRGLAGGTDTQYF.

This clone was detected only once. CDR3 loop: CASSEFGPRAGNTIYF. CDR3 DNA: TGTGCCAGCAGTGAATTTGGCCCCAGGGCTGGAAACACCATATATTTT. The chain employs TRBV25-1 and TRBJ1-3, with a possible D match to TRBD1 (5 bases). With 1 base removed from V and 2 bases from J, the gap between germline ends came to 12 bases. CDR3 size: 16 residues. The germline V gene encodes CDR1 MGHDK and CDR2 SYGVNS.

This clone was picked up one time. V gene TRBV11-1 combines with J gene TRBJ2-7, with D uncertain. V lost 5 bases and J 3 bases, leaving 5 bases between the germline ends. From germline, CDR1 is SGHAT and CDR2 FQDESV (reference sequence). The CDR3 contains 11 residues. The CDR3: CASSAYYEQYF. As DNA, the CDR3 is TGTGCCAGCAGCGCCTACTACGAGCAGTACTTC.

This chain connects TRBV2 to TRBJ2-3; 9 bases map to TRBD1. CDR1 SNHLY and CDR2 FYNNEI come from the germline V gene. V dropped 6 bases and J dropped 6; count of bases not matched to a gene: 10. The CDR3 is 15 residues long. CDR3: CASSRDREIADTQYF. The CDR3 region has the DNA TGTGCCAGCAGCCGGGACAGGGAAATCGCCGATACGCAGTATTTT.